Sequencing of this T cell receptor beta chain was carried out in a study of cytomegalovirus exposure and HLA in healthy donors. Broader study findings: Most sequenced TCRs were rare (though some public TCRs occurred in many donors). The study labeled roughly 160 TCR beta chains cytomegalovirus-associated.

Concerning this clone: The target antigen is unknown.

Clones were sequenced by immunoSEQ multiplex PCR, and TCRdb holds only the in-frame ones, with some missing. The table shows around 200,000 clones, with 65% to 85% occurring only once. From germline, CDR1 is SGHVS and CDR2 FNYEAQ. This CDR3 contains 16 residues. Trimming pared 4 bases from V and 3 bases from J, leaving 18 bases between. The sequenced sample was PBMCs. The receptor's source is a woman in her late teens or twenties in good health and CMV-seropositive. The rearrangement uses TRBV7-6 and TRBJ1-2; tentative D call: TRBD1 (6 bases). The CDR3 DNA follows: TGTGCCAGCAGCTCCATAACGGGGGGCAGCGACTATGGCTACACCTTC. Protein: CASSSITGGSDYGYTF.